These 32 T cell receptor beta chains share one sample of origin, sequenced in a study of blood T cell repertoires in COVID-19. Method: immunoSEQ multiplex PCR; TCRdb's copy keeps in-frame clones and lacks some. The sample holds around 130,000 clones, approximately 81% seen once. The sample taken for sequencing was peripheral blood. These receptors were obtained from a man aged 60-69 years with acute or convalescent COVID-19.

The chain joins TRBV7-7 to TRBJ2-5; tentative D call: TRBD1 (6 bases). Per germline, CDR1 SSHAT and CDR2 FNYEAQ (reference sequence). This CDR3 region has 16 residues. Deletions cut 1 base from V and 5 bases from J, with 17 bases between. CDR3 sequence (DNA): TGTGCCAGCAGCTTAGATGTTGGGGGCGGGTATGAGACCCAGTACTTC. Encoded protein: CASSLDVGGGYETQYF.

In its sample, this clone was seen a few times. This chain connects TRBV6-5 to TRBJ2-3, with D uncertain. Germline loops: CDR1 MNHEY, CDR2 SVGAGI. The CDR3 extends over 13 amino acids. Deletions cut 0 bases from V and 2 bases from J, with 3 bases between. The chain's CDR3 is CASSYSYTDTQYF. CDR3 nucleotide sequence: TGTGCCAGCAGTTACTCGTACACAGATACGCAGTATTTT.

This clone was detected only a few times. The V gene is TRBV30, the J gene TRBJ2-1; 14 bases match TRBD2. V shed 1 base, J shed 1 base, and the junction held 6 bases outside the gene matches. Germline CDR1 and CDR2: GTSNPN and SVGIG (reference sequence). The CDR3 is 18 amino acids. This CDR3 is CAWSARGTSGSSYNEQFF. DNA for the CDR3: TGTGCCTGGAGTGCACGTGGGACTAGCGGGAGTTCCTACAATGAGCAGTTCTTC. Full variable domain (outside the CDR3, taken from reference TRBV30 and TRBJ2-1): SQTIHQWPATLVQPVGSPLSLECTVEGTSNPNLYWYRQAAGRGLQLLFYSVGIGQISSEVPQNLSASRPQDRQFILSSKKLLLSDSGFYLCAWSARGTSGSSYNEQFFGPGTRLTVL.

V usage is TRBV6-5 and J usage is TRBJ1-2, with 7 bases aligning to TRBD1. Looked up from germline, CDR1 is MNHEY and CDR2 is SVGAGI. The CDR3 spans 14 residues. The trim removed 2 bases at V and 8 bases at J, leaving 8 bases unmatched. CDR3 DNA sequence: TGTGCCAGCAGTTACCTTAACAGGGGCGAGGGCTACACCTTC. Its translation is CASSYLNRGEGYTF.

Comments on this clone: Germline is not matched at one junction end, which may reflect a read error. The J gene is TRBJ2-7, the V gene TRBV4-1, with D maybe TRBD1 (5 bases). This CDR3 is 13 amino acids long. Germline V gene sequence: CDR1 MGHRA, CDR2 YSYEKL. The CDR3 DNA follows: TGCGCCAGCAGCCAACCTGACAGCTTAACCTACAAGTTC. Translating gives CASSQPDSLTYKF.

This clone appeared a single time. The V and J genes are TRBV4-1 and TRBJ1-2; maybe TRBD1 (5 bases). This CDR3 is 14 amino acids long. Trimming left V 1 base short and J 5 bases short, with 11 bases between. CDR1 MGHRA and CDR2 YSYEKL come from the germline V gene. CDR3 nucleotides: TGCGCCAGCAGCCAAGTAACAGGCTCATATGGCTACACCTTC. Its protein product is CASSQVTGSYGYTF.

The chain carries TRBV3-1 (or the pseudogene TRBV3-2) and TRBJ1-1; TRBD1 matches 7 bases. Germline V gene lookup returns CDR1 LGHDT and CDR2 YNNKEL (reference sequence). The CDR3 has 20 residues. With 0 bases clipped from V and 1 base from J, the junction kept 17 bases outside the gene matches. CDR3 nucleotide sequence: TGTGCCAGCAGCCAAGATGCGATAGCTCACCGGGACAGCTGGAACACTGAAGCTTTCTTT. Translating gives CASSQDAIAHRDSWNTEAFF.

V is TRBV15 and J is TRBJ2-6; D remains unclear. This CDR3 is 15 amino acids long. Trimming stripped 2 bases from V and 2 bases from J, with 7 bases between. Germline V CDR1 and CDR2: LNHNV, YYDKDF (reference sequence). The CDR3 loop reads CATSRRGAGANVLTF. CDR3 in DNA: TGTGCCACCAGCAGAAGAGGAGCTGGGGCCAACGTCCTGACTTTC.

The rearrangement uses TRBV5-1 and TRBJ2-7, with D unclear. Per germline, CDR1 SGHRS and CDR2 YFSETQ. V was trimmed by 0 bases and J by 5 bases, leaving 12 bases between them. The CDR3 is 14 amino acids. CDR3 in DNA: TGCGCCAGCAGCTTGGGGCAGTTGTATGACGAGCAGTACTTC. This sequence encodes CASSLGQLYDEQYF.

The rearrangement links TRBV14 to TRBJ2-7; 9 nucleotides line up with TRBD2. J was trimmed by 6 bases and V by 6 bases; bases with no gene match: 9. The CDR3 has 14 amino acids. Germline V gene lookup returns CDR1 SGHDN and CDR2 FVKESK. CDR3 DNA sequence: TGTGCCAGCAGATTAGCGGGAGTCGCATCCGAGCAGTACTTC. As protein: CASRLAGVASEQYF. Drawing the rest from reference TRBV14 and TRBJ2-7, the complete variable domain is EAGVTQFPSHSVIEKGQTVTLRCDPISGHDNLYWYRRVMGKEIKFLLHFVKESKQDESGMPNNRFLAERTGGTYSTLKVQPAELEDSGVYFCASRLAGVASEQYFGPGTRLTVT.

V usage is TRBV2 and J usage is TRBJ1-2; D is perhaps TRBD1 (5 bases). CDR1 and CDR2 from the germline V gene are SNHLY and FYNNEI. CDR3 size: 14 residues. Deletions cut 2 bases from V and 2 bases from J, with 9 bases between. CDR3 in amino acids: CASSETRANYGYTF. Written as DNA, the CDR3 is TGTGCCAGCAGTGAAACCAGGGCCAACTATGGCTACACCTTC.

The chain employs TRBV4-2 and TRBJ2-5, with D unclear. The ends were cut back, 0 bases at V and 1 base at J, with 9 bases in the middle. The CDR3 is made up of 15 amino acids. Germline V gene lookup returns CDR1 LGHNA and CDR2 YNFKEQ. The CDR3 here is CASSQELRGQETQYF. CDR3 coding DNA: TGTGCCAGCAGCCAAGAATTGAGAGGCCAAGAGACCCAGTACTTC.

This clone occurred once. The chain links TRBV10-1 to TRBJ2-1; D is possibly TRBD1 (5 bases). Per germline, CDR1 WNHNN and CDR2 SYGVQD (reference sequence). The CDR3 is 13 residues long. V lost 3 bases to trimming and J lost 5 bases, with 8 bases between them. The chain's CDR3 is CASSEEGDNEQFF. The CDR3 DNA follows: TGCGCCAGCAGTGAAGAAGGGGACAATGAGCAGTTCTTC.

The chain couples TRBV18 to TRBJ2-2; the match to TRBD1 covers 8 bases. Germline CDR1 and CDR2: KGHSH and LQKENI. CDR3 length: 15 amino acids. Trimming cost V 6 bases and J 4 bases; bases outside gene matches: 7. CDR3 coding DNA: TGTGCCAGCTCCCCCGACAGGGGAGGCACCGGGGAGCTGTTTTTT. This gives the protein CASSPDRGGTGELFF.

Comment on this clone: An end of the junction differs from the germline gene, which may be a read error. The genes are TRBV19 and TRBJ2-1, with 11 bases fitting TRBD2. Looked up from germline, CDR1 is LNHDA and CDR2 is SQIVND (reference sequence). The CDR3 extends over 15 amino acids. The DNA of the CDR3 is TGTGCCAGTAGTGCCGGGACTAGCGGACACAATAAGCAGTTCTTC. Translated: CASSAGTSGHNKQFF.

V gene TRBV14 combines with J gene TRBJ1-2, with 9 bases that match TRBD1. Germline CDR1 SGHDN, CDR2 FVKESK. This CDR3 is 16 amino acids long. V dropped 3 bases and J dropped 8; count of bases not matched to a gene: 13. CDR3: CASSQGPGTGSGGYTF. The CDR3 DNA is TGTGCCAGCAGCCAGGGTCCCGGGACAGGGAGCGGAGGCTACACCTTC. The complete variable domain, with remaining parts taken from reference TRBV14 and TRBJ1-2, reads EAGVTQFPSHSVIEKGQTVTLRCDPISGHDNLYWYRRVMGKEIKFLLHFVKESKQDESGMPNNRFLAERTGGTYSTLKVQPAELEDSGVYFCASSQGPGTGSGGYTFGSGTRLTVV.

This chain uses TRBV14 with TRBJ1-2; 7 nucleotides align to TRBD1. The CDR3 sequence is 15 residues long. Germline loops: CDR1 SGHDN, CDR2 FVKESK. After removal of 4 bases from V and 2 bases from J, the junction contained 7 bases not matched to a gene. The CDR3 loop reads CASSPLAGGNYGYTF. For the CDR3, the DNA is TGTGCCAGCAGCCCTTTGGCAGGGGGAAACTATGGCTACACCTTC.

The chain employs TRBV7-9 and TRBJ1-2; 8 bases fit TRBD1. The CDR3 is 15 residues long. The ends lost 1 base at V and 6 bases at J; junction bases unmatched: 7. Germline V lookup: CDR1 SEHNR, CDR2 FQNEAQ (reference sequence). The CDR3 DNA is TGTGCCAGCAGCTTAGTGAAGCCAGGGGGCCATGGCTACACCTTC. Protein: CASSLVKPGGHGYTF.

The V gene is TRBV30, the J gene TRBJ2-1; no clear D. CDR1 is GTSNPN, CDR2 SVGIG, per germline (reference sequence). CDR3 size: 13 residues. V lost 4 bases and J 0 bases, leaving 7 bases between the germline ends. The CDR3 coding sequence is TGTGCCTGGAATACACGCTCCTACAATGAGCAGTTCTTC. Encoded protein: CAWNTRSYNEQFF.

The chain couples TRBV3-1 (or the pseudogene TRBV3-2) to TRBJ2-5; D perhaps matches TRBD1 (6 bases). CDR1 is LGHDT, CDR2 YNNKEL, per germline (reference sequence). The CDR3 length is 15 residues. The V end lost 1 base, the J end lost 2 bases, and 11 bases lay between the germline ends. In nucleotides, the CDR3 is TGTGCCAGCAGCCAAGGATATGGACAGCAAGAGACCCAGTACTTC. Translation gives CASSQGYGQQETQYF.

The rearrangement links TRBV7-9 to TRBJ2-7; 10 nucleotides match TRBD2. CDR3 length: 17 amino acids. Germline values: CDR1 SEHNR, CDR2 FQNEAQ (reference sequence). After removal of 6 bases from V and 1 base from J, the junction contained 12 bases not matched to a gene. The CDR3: CASSYTVAGGPSYEQYF. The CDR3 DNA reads TGTGCCAGCAGTTATACCGTAGCGGGAGGCCCTTCCTACGAGCAGTACTTC.

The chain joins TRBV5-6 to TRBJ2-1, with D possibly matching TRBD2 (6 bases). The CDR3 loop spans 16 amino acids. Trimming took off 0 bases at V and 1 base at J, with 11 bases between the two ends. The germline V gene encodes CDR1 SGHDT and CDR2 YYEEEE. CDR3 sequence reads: CASSLAVGGSYNEQFF. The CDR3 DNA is TGTGCCAGCAGCTTGGCCGTGGGGGGTTCCTACAATGAGCAGTTCTTC. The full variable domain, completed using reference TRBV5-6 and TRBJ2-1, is DAGVTQSPTHLIKTRGQQVTLRCSPKSGHDTVSWYQQALGQGPQFIFQYYEEEERQRGNFPDRFSGHQFPNYSSELNVNALLLGDSALYLCASSLAVGGSYNEQFFGPGTRLTVL.

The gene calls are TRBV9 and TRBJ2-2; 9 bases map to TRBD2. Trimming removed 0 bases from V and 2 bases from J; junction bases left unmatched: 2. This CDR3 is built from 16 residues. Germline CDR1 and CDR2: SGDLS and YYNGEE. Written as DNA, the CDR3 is TGTGCCAGCAGCGTAGCGACTAGCGGAAACACCGGGGAGCTGTTTTTT. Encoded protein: CASSVATSGNTGELFF.

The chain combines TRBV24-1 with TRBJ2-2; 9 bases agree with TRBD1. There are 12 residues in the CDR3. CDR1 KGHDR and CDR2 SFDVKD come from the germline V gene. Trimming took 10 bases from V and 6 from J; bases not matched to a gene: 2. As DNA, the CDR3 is TGTGCCACAGGGGACAGGGCCGGGGAGCTGTTTTTT. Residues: CATGDRAGELFF.

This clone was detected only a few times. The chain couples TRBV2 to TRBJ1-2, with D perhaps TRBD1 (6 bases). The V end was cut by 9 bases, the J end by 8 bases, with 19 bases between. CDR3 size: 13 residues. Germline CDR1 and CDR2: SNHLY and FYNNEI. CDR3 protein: CARSRGGSDGYTF. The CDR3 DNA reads TGTGCCAGAAGCAGGGGCGGGTCCGACGGCTACACCTTC.

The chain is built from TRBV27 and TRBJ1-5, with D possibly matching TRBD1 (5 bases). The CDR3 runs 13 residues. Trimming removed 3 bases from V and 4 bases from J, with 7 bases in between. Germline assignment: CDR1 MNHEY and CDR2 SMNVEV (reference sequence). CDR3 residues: CASSFRGNQPQHF. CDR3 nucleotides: TGTGCCAGCAGTTTTAGGGGTAATCAGCCCCAGCATTTT.

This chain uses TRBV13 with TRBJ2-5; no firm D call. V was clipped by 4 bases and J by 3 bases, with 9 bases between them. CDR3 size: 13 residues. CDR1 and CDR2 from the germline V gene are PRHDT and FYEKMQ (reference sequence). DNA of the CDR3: TGTGCCAGCAGCTATCGGTATAAAGAGACCCAGTACTTC. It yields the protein CASSYRYKETQYF. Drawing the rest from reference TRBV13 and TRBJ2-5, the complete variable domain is AAGVIQSPRHLIKEKRETATLKCYPIPRHDTVYWYQQGPGQDPQFLISFYEKMQSDKGSIPDRFSAQQFSDYHSELNMSSLELGDSALYFCASSYRYKETQYFGPGTRLLVL.

CDR3 in DNA: TGTGCCAGCAGCTTAACTAGGGGGGGGAAGAACAATGAGCAGTTCTTC. It codes for CASSLTRGGKNNEQFF. J is TRBJ2-1 and V is TRBV7-8, with D maybe TRBD2 (7 bases). CDR3 length: 16 amino acids. The germline CDR1 and CDR2 sequences are SGHVS and FQNEAQ. V lost 2 bases, J lost 5 bases, and 16 bases lay in between.

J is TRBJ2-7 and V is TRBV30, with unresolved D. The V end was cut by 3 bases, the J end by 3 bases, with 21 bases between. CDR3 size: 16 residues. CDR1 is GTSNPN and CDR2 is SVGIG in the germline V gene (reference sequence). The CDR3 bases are TGTGCCTGGAGCCAATATTTCGTGTACAGATACTACGAGCAGTACTTC. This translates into CAWSQYFVYRYYEQYF.

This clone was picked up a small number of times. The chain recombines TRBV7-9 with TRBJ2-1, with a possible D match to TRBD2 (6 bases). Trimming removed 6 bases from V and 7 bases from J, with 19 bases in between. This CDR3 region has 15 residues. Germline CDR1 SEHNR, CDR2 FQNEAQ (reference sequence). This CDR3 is CASSPPFRRGNEQFF. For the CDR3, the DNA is TGTGCCAGCAGTCCCCCCTTCCGCCGGGGGAATGAGCAGTTCTTC.

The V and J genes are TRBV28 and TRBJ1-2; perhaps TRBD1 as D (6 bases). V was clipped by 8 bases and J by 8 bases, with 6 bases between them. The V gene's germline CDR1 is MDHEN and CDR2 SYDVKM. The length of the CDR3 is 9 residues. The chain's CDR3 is CASGQGYTF. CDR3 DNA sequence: TGTGCCAGCGGACAGGGCTACACCTTC.

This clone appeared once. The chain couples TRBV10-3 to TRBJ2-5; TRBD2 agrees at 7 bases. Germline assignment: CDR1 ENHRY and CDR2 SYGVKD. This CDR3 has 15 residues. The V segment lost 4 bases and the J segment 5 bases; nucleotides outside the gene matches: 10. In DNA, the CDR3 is TGTGCCATCAGTGTCCGCGGGGGTGGTCGGGAGACCCAGTACTTC. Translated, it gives CAISVRGGGRETQYF.